The entry that follows covers one TCR beta chain sequence. This sample also contains other DNA sequences that code for the same CDR3. This CDR3 contains 12 residues. Trimming removed 4 bases at V and 3 bases at J, with 7 bases between. Study processing details: From reference gene primer amplification, estimates of nucleated cell counts were derived. Using immunoSEQ multiplex PCR, the repertoire was profiled, and TCRdb retains in-frame clones only, with some absent. V, J and clone size were drawn from that table, and D and trimming were deduced from the DNA. The table includes more than 90,000 clones, around three quarters detected once. The sample is drawn from a study of blood T cell repertoires in COVID-19. Across the whole study: Spain, Italy and the United States supplied samples that represented acute and convalescent COVID-19. PBMCs, B-cell-depleted T cells, or T cells were the source of the cDNA or gDNA that made up the material.

The V and J genes are TRBV12-3 or TRBV12-4 and TRBJ2-7; D possibly corresponds to TRBD1 (6 bases). The sample taken for sequencing was peripheral blood. The source is a woman aged 60-70 years in a cohort sampled during active or convalescent COVID-19. The CDR3 sequence is CASSSQGYEQYF. The DNA for the CDR3 is TGTGCCAGCAGTTCACAGGGCTACGAGCAGTACTTC.